This record covers a single T cell receptor (beta chain). The antigen is unknown. CD8+CD57+ cell expansion had been shown by flow cytometry in patients chosen for sequencing. Severe acquired aplastic anemia affected all patients. This record belongs to a study of CD8+CD57+ T cells in acquired aplastic anemia. Study-wide background: Recorded DNA amounts for sorted CD4+ and CD8+ cells had an average of 3.2 ug. Whole-study findings and limits: A set of twenty-nine CD8+ CDR3 sequences was shared between patients and controls, and these sequences appeared highly expressed in patients. CD8+ Simpson's diversity did not differ significantly between patients and controls.

Germline lookup yields CDR1 DFQATT and CDR2 SNEGSKA (reference sequence). This CDR3 has 13 residues. V gave up 4 bases and J gave up 7 bases, with 14 bases separating them. CDR3 and TCR beta VDJ profiling relied on genomic DNA as the template. MiXCR was run by TCRdb on the reads, yielding one entry per CDR3 protein. The data contain some 160,000 distinct CDR3 sequences, more than 45% of them singletons. The TCR comes from a human donor with aplastic anemia. Sequenced sample: sorted CD4+, CD8+, or CD8+CD57+ T cells (not recorded which) from PBMCs. J is TRBJ1-5 and V is TRBV20-1; the D gene is possibly TRBD1 (5 bases). CDR3 protein: CSAKNREGQPQHF. The CDR3 DNA sequence: TGCAGTGCTAAGAATCGGGAGGGGCAGCCCCAGCATTTT.